This TCR beta chain was captured by sequencing in a study of blood T cell repertoires in COVID-19. Study-wide background: Samples representing acute and convalescent COVID-19 were sourced from the United States, Italy and Spain. T cells, B-cell-depleted T cells, or PBMCs provided the cDNA or gDNA that served as material.

Authors' data handling: Estimated nucleated cell counts came from reference gene primer amplification. Profiling relied on immunoSEQ multiplex PCR, and the TCRdb table lists in-frame clones only, not all of them. Clone size and the V and J calls come from that table; the DNA yielded D and trimming. The sample yields over 95,000 clones, roughly 91% seen once. This receptor was identified in a human donor with acute or convalescent COVID-19. The donor label of this sample is uncertain. The specimen sequenced was peripheral blood.

CDR3 bases: TGTGCCAGCAGGACAGGGGGAACAGATACGCAGTATTTT. This sequence encodes CASRTGGTDTQYF. V gene TRBV21-1 combines with J gene TRBJ2-3; the D segment call TRBD1 is taken from the table without a DNA check. TRBV21-1 is flagged as a pseudogene. The CDR3 totals 13 residues.